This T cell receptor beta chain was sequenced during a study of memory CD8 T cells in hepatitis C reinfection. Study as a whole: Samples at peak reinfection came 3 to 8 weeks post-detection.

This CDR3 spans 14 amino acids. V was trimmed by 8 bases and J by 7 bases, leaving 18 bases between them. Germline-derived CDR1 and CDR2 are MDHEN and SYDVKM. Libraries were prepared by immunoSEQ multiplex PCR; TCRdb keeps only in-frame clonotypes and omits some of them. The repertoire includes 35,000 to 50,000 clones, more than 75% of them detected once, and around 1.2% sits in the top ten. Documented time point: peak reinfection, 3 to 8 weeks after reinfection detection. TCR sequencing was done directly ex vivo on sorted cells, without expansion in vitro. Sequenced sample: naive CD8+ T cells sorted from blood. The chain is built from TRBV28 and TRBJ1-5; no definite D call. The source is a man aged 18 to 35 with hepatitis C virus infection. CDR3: CASLSVGRVQPQHF. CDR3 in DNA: TGTGCCAGCCTGTCGGTGGGGAGGGTCCAGCCCCAGCATTTT.